These T cell receptor beta chains were read from a single sample in a study of T cells in Graves' hyperthyroidism and ophthalmopathy. TCRdb passed the multiplex PCR reads through MiXCR, listing each CDR3 protein once. The sample holds fewer than 650,000 distinct CDR3 sequences, 14% seen once. What was sequenced was blood. These receptors were collected from a woman aged 40 to 50 with Graves' hyperthyroidism. CDR3s include the opening cysteine and the closing phenylalanine or tryptophan. Each record gives: clone size, V gene, D gene, J gene, CDR3 protein, CDR3 DNA. The D gene is left open where the match is weak. The size field is filled for only some rows; it gives once, few, many or a size class.

many,TRBV7-8,NA,TRBJ2-3,CASNPLGGTSTDTQYF,TGTGCCAGCAACCCCCTTGGCGGGACAAGCACAGATACGCAGTATTTT
few,TRBV30,NA,TRBJ1-1,CAWTPQGFAEAFF,TGTGCCTGGACCCCACAGGGATTCGCTGAAGCTTTCTTT
NA,TRBV13,TRBD2,TRBJ2-5,CASSDASGGGETQYF,TGTGCCAGCAGCGACGCTAGCGGGGGCGGGGAGACCCAGTACTTC
NA,TRBV2,NA,TRBJ1-2,CASSGSDYGYTF,TGTGCCAGCAGTGGATCGGACTATGGCTACACCTTC
NA,TRBV6-5,NA,TRBJ2-1,CASSYSILGGQFF,TGTGCCAGCAGTTACTCGATACTTGGGGGGCAGTTCTTC
NA,TRBV3-1,NA,TRBJ2-2,CDSSQRRGLNTGELFF,TGTGACAGCAGCCAGAGACGGGGTTTGAACACCGGGGAGCTGTTTTTT
NA,TRBV9,TRBD1,TRBJ1-5,CASSAGTGINQPQHF,TGTGCCAGCAGCGCCGGGACAGGGATTAATCAGCCCCAGCATTTT
few,TRBV6-1,NA,TRBJ1-1,CASSTGRSEAFF,TGTGCCAGCAGTACCGGACGGAGTGAAGCTTTCTTT
NA,TRBV11-2,TRBD2,TRBJ2-5,CASSQRLAGGPQETQYF,TGTGCCAGCAGCCAGAGACTAGCGGGAGGGCCCCAAGAGACCCAGTACTTC
few,TRBV30,NA,TRBJ2-5,CAWSVGGPVETQYF,TGTGCCTGGTCCGTGGGGGGGCCGGTCGAGACCCAGTACTTC
many,TRBV28,TRBD1,TRBJ2-7,CATRAKGATYEQYF,TGTGCCACCAGAGCCAAGGGGGCAACCTACGAGCAGTACTTC
many,TRBV7-9,NA,TRBJ2-3,CASSLDTTPGGTDTQYF,TGTGCCAGCAGCTTGGACACAACCCCGGGGGGCACAGATACGCAGTATTTT
many,TRBV6-2/TRBV6-3,NA,TRBJ2-3,CASSYSSFTDTQYF,TGTGCCAGCAGTTACTCTTCCTTCACAGATACGCAGTATTTT
few,TRBV5-8,TRBD1,TRBJ1-5,CASNPGQGGVNQPQHF,TGTGCCAGCAACCCGGGACAGGGAGGAGTAAATCAGCCCCAGCATTTT
few,TRBV7-9,NA,TRBJ1-2,CASNAVIAGSGYTF,TGTGCCAGCAACGCCGTCATTGCTGGAAGTGGCTACACCTTC
many,TRBV12-3/TRBV12-4,NA,TRBJ2-7,CASSIDLPYEQYF,TGTGCCAGCAGTATTGATTTGCCCTACGAGCAGTACTTC
NA,TRBV24-1,NA,TRBJ1-5,CASSKQQGSANQPQHF,TGTGCCAGTAGTAAACAACAGGGATCGGCCAATCAGCCCCAGCATTTT
many,TRBV7-9,NA,TRBJ2-3,CASSAQTTDTQYF,TGTGCCAGCAGCGCACAGACCACAGATACGCAGTATTTT
many,TRBV18,NA,TRBJ1-2,CASSPRTENYGYTF,TGTGCCAGCTCACCAAGAACCGAAAACTATGGCTACACCTTC
many,TRBV13,NA,TRBJ2-7,CASSLNPGEQYF,TGTGCCAGCAGCTTAAACCCGGGGGAGCAGTACTTC
NA,TRBV19,NA,TRBJ2-2,CASRSIGSGELFF,TGTGCCAGTAGATCGATAGGATCCGGGGAGCTGTTTTTT
NA,TRBV20-1,TRBD2,TRBJ2-5,CSAIGLAGGRGETQYF,TGCAGTGCTATAGGACTAGCGGGAGGACGGGGAGAGACCCAGTACTTC
many,TRBV28,NA,TRBJ2-1,CASSLDISYNEQFF,TGTGCCAGCAGTCTGGACATCTCATACAATGAGCAGTTCTTC
many,TRBV28,TRBD1,TRBJ2-7,CASSGQVGAGGYEQYF,TGTGCCAGCAGTGGGCAGGTCGGGGCAGGGGGCTACGAGCAGTACTTC
many,TRBV27,TRBD1,TRBJ2-7,CASSTTTGGWEQYF,TGTGCCAGCAGTACCACGACAGGGGGGTGGGAGCAGTACTTC
NA,TRBV7-9,NA,TRBJ2-7,CASSHSGAGNYEQYF,TGTGCCAGCAGCCACTCCGGGGCAGGGAACTACGAGCAGTACTTC
NA,TRBV24-1,NA,TRBJ2-7,CATSDSSPQGYYEQYF,TGTGCCACCAGTGATTCCTCACCTCAGGGGTACTACGAGCAGTACTTC
NA,TRBV5-6,NA,TRBJ1-5,CASSGSSQPQHF,TGTGCCAGCAGCGGGAGCAGTCAGCCCCAGCATTTT
many,TRBV2,NA,TRBJ2-5,CASIRDTQYF,TGTGCCAGCATACGGGATACCCAGTACTTC
few,TRBV20-1,NA,TRBJ1-2,CSARDPASYGYTF,TGCAGTGCTAGAGATCCGGCAAGCTATGGCTACACCTTC
few,TRBV6-2/TRBV6-3,TRBD1,TRBJ2-6,CASRTQGFFGANVLTF,TGTGCCAGCAGAACACAGGGGTTCTTTGGGGCCAACGTCCTGACTTTC
many,TRBV5-1,NA,TRBJ1-1,CASSLDVRGSSNTEAFF,TGCGCCAGCAGCTTGGATGTCCGGGGCTCTTCGAACACTGAAGCTTTCTTT
many,TRBV12-3/TRBV12-4,NA,TRBJ1-2,CASSFGSRGIYGYTF,TGTGCCAGCAGTTTCGGATCCAGGGGAATCTATGGCTACACCTTC
many,TRBV12-3/TRBV12-4,NA,TRBJ1-6,CASSRQGPSPLHF,TGTGCCAGCAGTAGGCAGGGGCCTTCACCCCTCCACTTT
many,TRBV29-1,NA,TRBJ2-3,CSVESGQTLDTQYF,TGCAGCGTTGAATCGGGCCAGACCCTTGATACGCAGTATTTT
few,TRBV28,NA,TRBJ2-1,CASKGYNEQFF,TGTGCCAGCAAAGGTTACAATGAGCAGTTCTTC
few,TRBV29-1,NA,TRBJ1-1,CSVGGPTVEAFF,TGCAGCGTTGGGGGCCCGACAGTTGAAGCTTTCTTT
few,TRBV12-3/TRBV12-4,TRBD2,TRBJ2-2,CASSFRGGSGELFF,TGTGCCAGCAGTTTCCGGGGGGGTAGCGGGGAGCTGTTTTTT
NA,TRBV10-3,TRBD2,TRBJ2-3,CAIRTAGGSTDTQYF,TGTGCCATCAGGACGGCGGGAGGGAGCACAGATACGCAGTATTTT
once,TRBV16,NA,TRBJ1-2,CASSQSTGARGYTF,TGTGCCAGCAGCCAATCGACGGGGGCGCGGGGCTACACCTTC
few,TRBV6-2/TRBV6-3,TRBD1,TRBJ2-3,CASSYSQGADTQYF,TGTGCCAGCAGTTACTCGCAGGGGGCAGATACGCAGTATTTT
NA,TRBV11-2,TRBD1,TRBJ1-1,CASSFRTGVNTEAFF,TGTGCCAGCAGCTTCCGGACAGGGGTGAACACTGAAGCTTTCTTT
many,TRBV20-1,NA,TRBJ2-5,CSARMDTETQYF,TGCAGTGCTAGGATGGATACGGAGACCCAGTACTTC
many,TRBV28,TRBD1,TRBJ2-6,CASSRIRDRGPGANVLTF,TGTGCCAGCAGTAGAATCCGGGACAGGGGGCCCGGGGCCAACGTCCTGACTTTC
many,TRBV11-3,NA,TRBJ2-7,CASSPRDLSYEQYF,TGTGCCAGCAGCCCGCGGGACCTATCCTACGAGCAGTACTTC
few,TRBV28,NA,TRBJ2-1,CASSRDRSAGDEQFF,TGTGCCAGCAGCCGGGACAGGTCAGCGGGAGATGAGCAGTTCTTC
NA,TRBV7-9,TRBD1,TRBJ2-3,CASSPPLGTESTDTQYF,TGTGCCAGCAGCCCGCCGCTTGGGACAGAAAGCACAGATACGCAGTATTTT
many,TRBV7-9,TRBD1,TRBJ2-7,CASSHPLRDRGYEQYF,TGTGCCAGCAGTCACCCACTCCGGGACAGGGGCTACGAGCAGTACTTC
many,TRBV2,TRBD1,TRBJ1-5,CASSGGQANQPQHF,TGTGCCAGCAGTGGGGGACAGGCCAATCAGCCCCAGCATTTT
few,TRBV19,NA,TRBJ2-1,CASSTVGLSSYNEQFF,TGTGCCAGTAGTACGGTAGGACTGAGCTCCTACAATGAGCAGTTCTTC
many,TRBV11-1,TRBD1,TRBJ2-7,CASRVTGANEQYF,TGTGCCAGCAGGGTGACAGGGGCGAACGAGCAGTACTTC
few,TRBV9,NA,TRBJ2-1,CASSVGGRLVSYNEQFF,TGTGCCAGCAGCGTAGGGGGCAGGCTCGTCTCCTACAATGAGCAGTTCTTC
many,TRBV6-1,TRBD1,TRBJ1-1,CATITGAGTEAFF,TGTGCCACCATTACAGGGGCGGGGACTGAAGCTTTCTTT
few,TRBV7-2,TRBD2,TRBJ2-3,CASSTASGRADTQYF,TGTGCCAGCAGCACAGCTAGCGGGAGGGCAGATACGCAGTATTTT
many,TRBV20-1,NA,TRBJ2-3,CSARAFTDTQYF,TGCAGTGCTAGAGCCTTCACAGATACGCAGTATTTT